This T cell receptor beta chain is drawn from a study of blood T cell repertoires in COVID-19. Looked up from germline, CDR1 is SGHAT and CDR2 is FQNNGV. Trimming cost V 1 base and J 5 bases; bases outside gene matches: 7. The CDR3 extends over 16 amino acids. Here immunoSEQ multiplex PCR was the method, and the copy in TCRdb shows in-frame clones only, minus some. The profile shows just over 200,000 clones, over 75% of them singletons. The V gene is TRBV11-2, the J gene TRBJ2-1, with 8 bases matching TRBD2. The sample comprised peripheral blood. The source is a man at least 80 years old with acute or convalescent COVID-19. The CDR3 DNA is TGTGCCAGCAGCTTAGGGAGCGGGAGAGGAAACAATGAGCAGTTCTTC. It yields the protein CASSLGSGRGNNEQFF.